This T cell receptor beta chain emerged from a study of tumor-infiltrating T cells and Merkel cell polyomavirus (dated by TCRdb to the late 2010s). As for the study more broadly: The study examined CD8+ T cells specific for the Merkel cell polyomavirus KLL epitope in Merkel cell carcinoma patients. Disease stage at presentation varied among the patients, and patient follow-up lasted a median of approximately 2.5 years, ranging from about 1.1 to 6.0 years. Varied, non-standardized therapies, including chemotherapy, radiation and immunotherapies, were received by the patients. TRB sequencing was performed on KLL-tetramer-sorted cells from blood or tumor-infiltrating lymphocytes in roughly 15 samples, as well as on 12 matched whole-tumor samples. Most of the whole-tumor samples were approximately 25-micron curls sectioned from formalin-fixed, paraffin-embedded tissue blocks. Of all the tumor samples in the study, one was a frozen nodal tumor digest and another was a flash-frozen core biopsy of a metastasis.

The paper as a whole reports these results and caveats: Significantly improved MCC-specific survival was associated with a higher fraction of KLL-specific T cells within tumors (about 1.8-18% versus about 0-0.15%). The study examined just one viral epitope, so T cells targeting other Merkel cell polyomavirus epitopes were not captured. More unique KLL-specific clonotypes in tumors (roughly 5-120 vs 0-3) was associated with a significant MCC-specific survival advantage (P = 0.0051). KLL-specific TRB repertoires were diverse and largely private, with only one public clonotype among 380 or so unique sequences, shared by two patients. The small sample size of the study (n ≈ 13 patients) is recognized as a limitation.

From the germline V gene, CDR1 is SGHRS and CDR2 is YFSETQ. CDR3 length: 14 amino acids, cysteine to phenylalanine. Left in the record is the CDR3 DNA by itself, 42 bases read in frame from the first base. For this chain, trimming is 0 bases at the V end and 3 bases at the J end, and the number of junction bases without a gene match is 2. All patients' tumors stained robustly positive for Merkel cell polyomavirus Large T antigen by immunohistochemistry. Twelve Merkel cell carcinoma patients were included, each with robust KLL-tetramer+ populations (above 0.04% of CD8+ T cells) in blood and/or cultured TIL. Every patient was Caucasian, and patient ages had a median of 65 years and ranged from about 50 to 77 years. For patients with unknown primaries who presented with nodal disease, or in cases where primary tissue was insufficient, lymph node tumors were analyzed. To prepare the library, the immunoSEQ multiplex PCR assay was applied. Adaptive Biotechnologies (Seattle, WA) carried out the genomic DNA extraction, TRB sequencing and normalization. The authors processed their data as follows. To compute clonality, the Shannon entropy of productive TRB sequences was normalized by log2 of unique productive sequences and then subtracted from one. To identify KLL-specific clonotypes in tumors, TCRbeta CDR3 amino acid sequences were matched against the sequences from the tetramer-sorted sample of each patient. TCRdb took over this immuneACCESS table, retaining in-frame rearrangements with V and J assigned. Such tables are incomplete; in checked studies, under half of the missing clones stem from an unresolved V gene, and the remainder is unexplained. V and J calls plus clone size are reproduced from that table; the DNA served to infer D and trimming. This sample gives about 25,000 clones in total; around 90% of them show up just once. The top ten constitute less than 3% of the sample.

With regard to this clone: Its antigen specificity is not known. No much larger clone is present one base from it, and per-base qualities are unavailable.

The chain is encoded by TRBV5-1 joined to TRBJ2-7; TRBD1 agrees with 8 junctional bases. This sequence was found in a man in his fifties or sixties with Merkel cell carcinoma. Sequencing was done on a sample of lymph node tissue. The DNA reads TGCGCCAGCAGCTTGGCCGACAGGGGCTACGAGCAGTACTTC. This encodes CASSLADRGYEQYF.